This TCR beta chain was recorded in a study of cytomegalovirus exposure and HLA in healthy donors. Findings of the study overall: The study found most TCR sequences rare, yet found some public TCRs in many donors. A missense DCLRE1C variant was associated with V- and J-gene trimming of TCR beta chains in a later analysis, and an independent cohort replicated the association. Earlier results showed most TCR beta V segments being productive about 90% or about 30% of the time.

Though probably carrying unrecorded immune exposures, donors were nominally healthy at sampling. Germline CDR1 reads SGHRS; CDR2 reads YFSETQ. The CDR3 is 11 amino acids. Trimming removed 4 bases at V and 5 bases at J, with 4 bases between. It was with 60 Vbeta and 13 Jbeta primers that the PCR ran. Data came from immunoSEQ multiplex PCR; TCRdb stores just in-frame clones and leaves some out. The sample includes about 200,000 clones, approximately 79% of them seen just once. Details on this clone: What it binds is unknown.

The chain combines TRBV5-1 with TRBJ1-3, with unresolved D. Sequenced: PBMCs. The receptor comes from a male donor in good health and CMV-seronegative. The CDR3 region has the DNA TGCGCCAGCAGCGACAGAAACACCATATATTTT. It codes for CASSDRNTIYF.